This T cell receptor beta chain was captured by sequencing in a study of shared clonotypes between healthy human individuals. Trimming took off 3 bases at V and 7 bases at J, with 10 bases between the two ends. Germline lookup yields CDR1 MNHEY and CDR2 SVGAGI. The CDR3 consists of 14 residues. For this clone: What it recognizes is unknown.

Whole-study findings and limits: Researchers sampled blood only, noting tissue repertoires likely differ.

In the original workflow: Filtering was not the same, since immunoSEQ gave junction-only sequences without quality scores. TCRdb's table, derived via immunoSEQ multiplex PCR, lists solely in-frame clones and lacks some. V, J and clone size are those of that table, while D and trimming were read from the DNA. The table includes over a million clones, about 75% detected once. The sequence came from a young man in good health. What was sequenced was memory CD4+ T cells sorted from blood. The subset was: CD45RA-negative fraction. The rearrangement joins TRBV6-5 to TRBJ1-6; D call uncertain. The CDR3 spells CASSYRASNSPLHF. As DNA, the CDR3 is TGTGCCAGCAGTTATAGGGCCAGCAATTCACCCCTCCACTTT.